The sequence of this T cell receptor beta chain was determined in a study of STAT3 mutations in large granular lymphocyte leukemia. Study-wide points: In about 30% of the 18 patients, new TCR clonotypes emerged after therapy. In T-cell large granular lymphocyte leukemia, about half of patients showed multiple immunodominant subclonotypes. Some patients had persisting codominant clonotypes that could mask small clones.

Points on this clone: Its antigen is undetermined.

Assay used: immunoSEQ multiplex PCR; TCRdb lists only in-frame clones, some missing. The repertoire holds roughly 9,300 clones, 88% seen once, with approximately 88% in the top ten. Germline loops: CDR1 SGHNT, CDR2 YYREEE (reference sequence). The CDR3 runs 14 residues. V gave up 0 bases and J gave up 0 bases, with 5 bases separating them. The sequenced sample consisted of peripheral blood mononuclear cells. This clonotype was obtained from an older man with T-cell large granular lymphocyte leukemia. Some clones in this sample may be carry-over from other donors' samples. The chain joins TRBV5-4 to TRBJ2-3; D not resolved. The CDR3 DNA reads TGTGCCAGCAGCTTGGTCTACAGCACAGATACGCAGTATTTT. Translated: CASSLVYSTDTQYF. Full variable domain (remainder filled in from reference TRBV5-4 and TRBJ2-3): ETGVTQSPTHLIKTRGQQVTLRCSSQSGHNTVSWYQQALGQGPQFIFQYYREEENGRGNFPPRFSGLQFPNYSSELNVNALELDDSALYLCASSLVYSTDTQYFGPGTRLTVL.